This record concerns one TCR beta chain sequence. Using immunoSEQ multiplex PCR, the repertoire was profiled, and TCRdb retains in-frame clones only, with some absent. The sample has a few hundred thousand clones; around 82% are singletons. This sample stems from a study of blood T cell repertoires in COVID-19. Study information: Italy, Spain and the United States were the sources of the convalescent and acute COVID-19 samples. Sources were T cells, B-cell-depleted T cells, or PBMCs; the material itself was cDNA or gDNA.

Residents of about two dozen US areas, aged about 18 to 89 years, made up the participants. Researchers sorted participants into cohorts using their self-reported clinical history. The CDR3 spans 15 residues. CDR1 and CDR2 from the germline V gene are KGHSH and LQKENI. With V trimmed by 0 bases and J by 4 bases, 3 bases remained unmatched. The sequence came from a man aged 50 or older who had recovered from COVID-19. The sample consisted of PBMCs or T cells enriched from blood (not recorded which). The chain joins TRBV18 to TRBJ2-1, with TRBD1 matching over 7 bases. The CDR3 region has the DNA TGTGCCAGCTCACCACCAGGGGGCGGGTACAATGAGCAGTTCTTC. Its protein is CASSPPGGGYNEQFF. The full variable domain, in which reference TRBV18 and TRBJ2-1 provide the parts outside the CDR3, is NAGVMQNPRHLVRRRGQEARLRCSPMKGHSHVYWYRQLPEEGLKFMVYLQKENIIDESGMPKERFSAEFPKEGPSILRIQQVVRGDSAAYFCASSPPGGGYNEQFFGPGTRLTVL.